This TCR beta chain was retrieved from a study of long-term antiretroviral therapy in people with HIV. Sequencing relied on immunoSEQ assay v3.0, run at survey level. Profiling relied on immunoSEQ multiplex PCR, and the TCRdb table lists in-frame clones only, not all of them. The table records about 35,000 clones, around 79% of them present only once. Trimming cost V 1 base and J 6 bases; bases outside gene matches: 3. CDR3 length equals 14 residues. From germline, CDR1 is SSHAT and CDR2 FNYEAQ (reference sequence). The clonotype originates from a man in his fifties with HIV. Material: unsorted PBMCs, obtained 3 years after starting antiretroviral therapy. The chain couples TRBV7-7 to TRBJ2-1; TRBD2 matches 7 bases. CDR3 region: CASSLVGLRNEQFF. In nucleotides, the CDR3 is TGTGCCAGCAGCTTAGTGGGACTACGCAATGAGCAGTTCTTC.